These 27 T cell receptor beta chains came from one sample sequenced in a study of T cells in Graves' hyperthyroidism and ophthalmopathy. The CDR3 regions of TCR beta were amplified from RNA transcripts. In the first-round RT-PCR of the TCR CDR3, the HTBI primer set was used. TCRdb called the multiplex PCR reads again in MiXCR, with one record for every CDR3 protein. This sample has some 620,000 distinct CDR3 sequences, with roughly 17% found just once. The specimen sequenced was blood. These receptor sequences come from a woman aged 25 to 45 with Graves' hyperthyroidism.

This clonotype was counted ten times or more. This chain uses TRBV28 with TRBJ2-7; 7 bases match TRBD2. J gave up 3 bases and V 6 bases, and 2 bases lay outside the gene matches. There are 12 residues in the CDR3. CDR1 and CDR2 from the germline V gene are MDHEN and SYDVKM. CDR3 sequence: CASSGLVYEQYF. The CDR3 DNA reads TGTGCCAGCAGCGGACTAGTCTACGAGCAGTACTTC.

V is TRBV7-3 and J is TRBJ1-1; no reliable D call. This CDR3 spans 13 amino acids. Trimming shortened V by 6 bases and J by 6 bases, and 14 bases separated the two germline ends. The germline CDR1 and CDR2 sequences are SGHTA and FQGTGA. CDR3 loop: CASRSGGFSEAFF. CDR3 nucleotide sequence: TGTGCCAGCAGATCGGGAGGATTCTCTGAAGCTTTCTTT.

This clonotype occurred many times. This chain links TRBV29-1 with TRBJ2-7; D is possibly TRBD2 (5 bases). The CDR3 length is 15 residues. Germline V CDR1 and CDR2: SQVTM, ANQGSEA. The V end was cut by 0 bases, the J end by 2 bases, with 14 bases between. The CDR3 DNA reads TGCAGCGTTGAAGATGAGCGGATTAGGGCCTACGAGCAGTACTTC. Translation gives CSVEDERIRAYEQYF.

This clonotype was counted ten times or more. This chain links TRBV20-1 with TRBJ2-1; the D is unclear. CDR3 length equals 14 residues. CDR1 is DFQATT, CDR2 SNEGSKA, per germline (reference sequence). Trimming shortened V by 1 base and J by 0 bases, and 7 bases separated the two germline ends. In DNA form, the CDR3 reads TGCAGTGCTAGAGGAGCGACCTCCTACAATGAGCAGTTCTTC. It translates to CSARGATSYNEQFF.

The genes are TRBV24-1 and TRBJ2-2; TRBD2 matches at 10 bases. CDR3 size: 14 residues. Per the germline V gene, CDR1 is KGHDR and CDR2 is SFDVKD. V was clipped by 6 bases and J by 8 bases; unmatched bases: 5. The CDR3 bases are TGTGCCACCAGTACGCTAGCGGGAGAGGGGGAGCTGTTTTTT. Translating gives CATSTLAGEGELFF.

The gene calls are TRBV19 and TRBJ1-5; D might be TRBD1 (6 bases). Germline lookup yields CDR1 LNHDA and CDR2 SQIVND (reference sequence). The CDR3 loop spans 16 amino acids. V was trimmed by 4 bases and J by 2 bases, leaving 15 bases between them. CDR3 nucleotides: TGTGCCAGTAGTAAGACAGGAACCGATCGCAATCAGCCCCAGCATTTT. Protein: CASSKTGTDRNQPQHF. The whole variable domain, filled in from reference TRBV19 and TRBJ1-5, reads DGGITQSPKYLFRKEGQNVTLSCEQNLNHDAMYWYRQDPGQGLRLIYYSQIVNDFQKGDIAEGYSVSREKKESFPLTVTSAQKNPTAFYLCASSKTGTDRNQPQHFGDGTRLSIL.

Worth noting for this clonotype: At one end the junction does not follow the germline gene, possibly because of a read error. J is TRBJ2-7 and V is TRBV27; D tentatively fits TRBD1 or TRBD2 (5 bases each). This CDR3 is 15 amino acids long. The germline gives CDR1 MNHEY, CDR2 SMNVEV (reference sequence). CDR3 region: CASSPMGLASYERYF. For the CDR3, the DNA is TGTGCCAGCAGTCCCATGGGGCTAGCCTCCTACGAGCGGTACTTC.

This chain connects TRBV4-2 to TRBJ1-1; D not resolved. V was trimmed by 0 bases and J by 5 bases, leaving 4 bases between them. The CDR3 covers 12 residues. Germline-derived CDR1 and CDR2 are LGHNA and YNFKEQ. CDR3 in DNA: TGTGCCAGCAGCCAAGACGGGACTGAAGCTTTCTTT. This encodes CASSQDGTEAFF.

The table lists this clonotype with many counts. The chain carries TRBV7-2 and TRBJ2-3, with D perhaps given as TRBD1 or TRBD2 (6 bases each). Between the trimmed V and J ends, which lost 6 bases and 5 bases, there was a span of 18 bases. The CDR3 length is 15 residues. The V gene's germline CDR1 is SGHTA and CDR2 FQGNSA. The CDR3: CASSPSGGGGDTQYF. In nucleotides, the CDR3 is TGTGCCAGCAGTCCTTCTGGAGGGGGTGGAGATACGCAGTATTTT.

Only a few counts were recorded for this clonotype. A single base separates this from a much larger clone, so it may be a read error. DNA for the CDR3: TGTGCCAGCAGCCCAGAGACAGCGGGCTACGAGCAGTACTTC. Its translation: CASSPETAGYEQYF. V is TRBV7-9 and J is TRBJ2-7; D perhaps matches TRBD2 (6 bases). The CDR3 contains 14 residues. CDR1 and CDR2 from the germline V gene are SEHNR and FQNEAQ (reference sequence). Trimming removed 5 bases at V and 3 bases at J, with 14 bases between.

With respect to this clonotype: A junction boundary mismatches the germline segment, possibly from a read error. This chain links TRBV19 with TRBJ2-2; the match to TRBD1 covers 9 bases. The V gene's germline CDR1 is LNHDA and CDR2 SQIVND (reference sequence). This CDR3 has 13 residues. This CDR3 reads CASSPTGGGELSF. In DNA, the CDR3 is TGTGCCAGTAGTCCCACAGGGGGCGGGGAGCTGTCTTTT.

The V gene is TRBV30, the J gene TRBJ1-2; D is unclear. The germline V and J ends were trimmed by 1 base and 3 bases, with 9 bases remaining between them. CDR1 and CDR2 (germline): GTSNPN, SVGIG (reference sequence). The CDR3 totals 13 residues. The CDR3 nucleotides are TGTGCCTGGAGTGGAAACACCGACTATGGCTACACCTTC. Its protein product is CAWSGNTDYGYTF.

V usage is TRBV7-9 and J usage is TRBJ2-5; TRBD1 is a possible D gene (6 bases). CDR1 is SEHNR, CDR2 FQNEAQ, per germline (reference sequence). V lost 5 bases to trimming and J lost 4 bases, with 14 bases between them. This CDR3 region has 14 residues. CDR3 amino acids: CASSPPGVGETQYF. The CDR3 DNA reads as TGTGCCAGCAGCCCCCCAGGGGTGGGAGAGACCCAGTACTTC.

This clonotype showed up many times. The chain is built from TRBV2 and TRBJ2-1; 9 bases align to TRBD1. The CDR3 consists of 14 residues. The germline V gene has CDR1 SNHLY and CDR2 FYNNEI. V gave up 6 bases and J gave up 5 bases; unmatched junction bases: 5. CDR3 bases: TGTGCCAGCAGCTCGGGACAGGGCAACAATGAGCAGTTCTTC. It is translated as CASSSGQGNNEQFF.

The genes are TRBV19 and TRBJ2-1; tentatively, D is TRBD2 (6 bases). In germline, CDR1 is LNHDA, CDR2 SQIVND (reference sequence). Trimming removed 3 bases at V and 2 bases at J, with 11 bases between. This CDR3 region has 15 residues. CDR3 sequence (DNA): TGTGCCAGTAGTATGCCCGGGAGCGCCTACAATGAGCAGTTCTTC. Translation: CASSMPGSAYNEQFF.

This clonotype has a count of ten or more. The rearrangement joins TRBV20-1 to TRBJ2-7; TRBD1 aligns across 8 bases. Per the germline V gene, CDR1 is DFQATT and CDR2 is SNEGSKA (reference sequence). The J segment lost 2 bases and the V segment lost 6 bases, leaving 3 bases of the junction unmatched. The CDR3 totals 12 residues. In nucleotides, the CDR3 is TGCAGTGCGGAGACAGGGGCCTACGAGCAGTACTTC. Protein sequence: CSAETGAYEQYF.

The V call is TRBV29-1, the J call TRBJ2-1; no clear D gene. This CDR3 is 11 amino acids long. V dropped 6 bases and J dropped 12 bases, with 15 bases sitting between them. The germline CDR1 and CDR2 sequences are SQVTM and ANQGSEA. In DNA form, the CDR3 reads TGCAGCGTCCCCCATCCTCCAGGGCAGTTCTTC. Translating it yields CSVPHPPGQFF.

This clonotype occurred many times. The chain joins TRBV28 to TRBJ2-7; TRBD2 agrees at 14 bases. The V gene's germline CDR1 is MDHEN and CDR2 SYDVKM. The CDR3 covers 20 residues. With V trimmed by 4 bases and J by 1 base, 15 bases remained unmatched. CDR3 DNA sequence: TGTGCCAGCAGTTGGCCCCGGACTAGCGGGAGGTCACCCATGTCCTACGAGCAGTACTTC. Translating gives CASSWPRTSGRSPMSYEQYF.

The V call is TRBV6-1, the J call TRBJ1-3, with TRBD1 as a possible D gene (5 bases). The V gene lost 8 bases and the J gene lost 3 bases, with 32 bases spanning the gap. The CDR3 covers 20 residues. CDR1 and CDR2 (germline): MNHNS, SASEGT. CDR3 sequence (DNA): TGTGCCAGCCCGGACACCTATGCGACACCTCCAGTATATTATGGAAACACCATATATTTT. As protein: CASPDTYATPPVYYGNTIYF.

This clonotype was recorded at least ten times. This CDR3 reads CASSEEGTEAFF. The DNA of the CDR3 is TGTGCCAGCAGTGAGGAGGGCACTGAAGCTTTCTTT. The rearrangement links TRBV28 to TRBJ1-1; the D is unclear. The V and J ends lost 5 bases and 4 bases respectively, with 8 bases between them. The CDR3 spans 12 residues. The germline CDR1 and CDR2 sequences are MDHEN and SYDVKM.

The V call is TRBV7-3, the J call TRBJ2-3, with D maybe TRBD2 (6 bases). This CDR3 is built from 16 residues. V gave up 5 bases and J gave up 0 bases, with 15 bases separating them. Germline lookup yields CDR1 SGHTA and CDR2 FQGTGA. CDR3 sequence reads: CASSPRLVVSTDTQYF. For the CDR3, the DNA is TGTGCCAGCAGCCCAAGACTAGTGGTTAGCACAGATACGCAGTATTTT.

V is TRBV13 and J is TRBJ2-5; no firm D call. CDR1 PRHDT and CDR2 FYEKMQ come from the germline V gene (reference sequence). V was pared by 3 bases and J by 3 bases, with 11 bases between. This CDR3 is built from 14 residues. The CDR3 DNA follows: TGTGCCAGCAGCTTCCTAAACGCTGAAGAGACCCAGTACTTC. Amino acids: CASSFLNAEETQYF.

This clonotype has at least ten counts. V gene TRBV10-3 combines with J gene TRBJ2-7, with 10 bases fitting TRBD1. The germline V gene encodes CDR1 ENHRY and CDR2 SYGVKD. J was trimmed by 2 bases and V by 8 bases; bases with no gene match: 6. This CDR3 has 14 amino acids. The CDR3 nucleotides are TGTGCCATCTCTACCGGGACAGGGGCCTACGAGCAGTACTTC. Translated: CAISTGTGAYEQYF.

The chain employs TRBV5-1 and TRBJ2-6; the D gene is possibly TRBD1 (5 bases). The germline CDR1 and CDR2 sequences are SGHRS and YFSETQ. The ends were cut back, 0 bases at V and 2 bases at J, with 12 bases in the middle. The CDR3 totals 17 residues. As DNA, the CDR3 is TGCGCCAGCAGCTTGGAAGCAGGGCGTCCTGGGGCCAACGTCCTGACTTTC. This sequence encodes CASSLEAGRPGANVLTF.

The gene calls are TRBV4-1 and TRBJ2-6, with D perhaps TRBD1 (5 bases). The CDR3 totals 16 residues. V was trimmed by 6 bases and J by 4 bases, leaving 16 bases between them. Germline V lookup: CDR1 MGHRA, CDR2 YSYEKL. CDR3: CASRAKGQFGANVLTF. CDR3 DNA sequence: TGCGCCAGCAGGGCTAAGGGGCAATTCGGGGCCAACGTCCTGACTTTC.

The V and J genes are TRBV6-1 and TRBJ1-1; tentatively, D is TRBD1 (5 bases). The CDR3 totals 15 residues. Germline values: CDR1 MNHNS, CDR2 SASEGT. V lost 7 bases, J lost 3 bases, and 18 bases lay in between. In DNA form, the CDR3 reads TGTGCCAGCACCAGAAGCTGGGGGACGGACACTGAAGCTTTCTTT. This sequence encodes CASTRSWGTDTEAFF.

This clonotype occurred many times. CDR3 in DNA: TGTGCCAGCAGAGGTCCAGGATCAGGAAACACCATATATTTT. Protein sequence: CASRGPGSGNTIYF. The J gene is TRBJ1-3, the V gene TRBV6-1, with D uncertain. This CDR3 spans 14 amino acids. Germline V CDR1 and CDR2: MNHNS, SASEGT. V lost 6 bases and J lost 4, with 13 bases in between.